This entry lists 5 T cell receptor beta chains sequenced from one sample in a study of CXCR3-negative and CXCR3-positive naive CD8 T cells. Through 5' RACE with UMI labels, the TRB cDNA libraries were prepared. TCRdb re-analyzed the 5' RACE reads; it lists each CDR3 protein once, without DNA. The sample data list roughly 89,000 distinct CDR3 sequences. Input material: naive CXCR3- CD8+ T cells from blood. The subset: CD45RO-CCR7+CD27+CD95- naive CD8+ T cells lacking CXCR3 (TNR3-). These receptors were obtained from a human donor in good health. Some clones in this sample may be carry-over from other donors' samples.

The chain couples TRBV14 to TRBJ2-1; TCRdb's D call, TRBD2, is unchecked because there is no DNA. Germline CDR1 is SGHDN and CDR2 is FVKESK. The CDR3 length is 16 residues. The CDR3 sequence is CASSQGLAERYNEQFF.

The chain combines TRBV5-1 with TRBJ2-3; the TCRdb D gene call, TRBD1, has no DNA to confirm it. The CDR3 contains 16 residues. In germline, CDR1 is SGHRS, CDR2 YFSETQ. CDR3 amino acids: CASSPVGQGTADTQYF. The full variable domain, rest sourced from reference TRBV5-1 and TRBJ2-3, is KAGVTQTPRYLIKTRGQQVTLSCSPISGHRSVSWYQQTPGQGLQFLFEYFSETQRNKGNFPGRFSGRQFSNSRSEMNVSTLELGDSALYLCASSPVGQGTADTQYFGPGTRLTVL.

The chain is built from TRBV11-2 and TRBJ2-1; the D call from TCRdb, TRBD1, cannot be confirmed without DNA. This CDR3 comprises 16 residues. Germline-derived CDR1 and CDR2 are SGHAT and FQNNGV. CDR3 sequence: CASSQQAGAPGNEQFF.

The CDR3: CASRRLAGGPDTQYF. The chain is built from TRBV7-2 and TRBJ2-3; as DNA is missing, the TRBD2 call by TCRdb cannot be tested. Germline V gene sequence: CDR1 SGHTA, CDR2 FQGNSA. CDR3 size: 15 residues.

The chain joins TRBV5-5 to TRBJ2-1; TCRdb calls TRBD1, which cannot be checked without DNA. This CDR3 region has 15 residues. The V gene's germline CDR1 is SGHKS and CDR2 YYEKEE (reference sequence). CDR3 protein: CASSPGGSSYNEQFF. Filled out from reference TRBV5-5 and TRBJ2-1, the complete variable domain reads DAGVTQSPTHLIKTRGQQVTLRCSPISGHKSVSWYQQVLGQGPQFIFQYYEKEERGRGNFPDRFSARQFPNYSSELNVNALLLGDSALYLCASSPGGSSYNEQFFGPGTRLTVL.